The 22 T cell receptor beta chains in this list originate from one sample, sequenced in a study of blood T cells in healthy people across ages. Combining a sample-barcoded 5' primer with a J-beta primer mix, a second PCR ran for roughly 7 to 11 cycles. TCRdb re-derived calls from the 5' RACE reads in MiXCR, one entry per CDR3 protein. The sample has approximately 780,000 distinct CDR3 sequences, approximately 24% seen once. These sequences were also reported in another study, on T cells of mothers and their children.

Sample: blood. The receptors were gathered from a boy under 18 in good health.

The CDR3 bases are TGTGCCAGCAGCCAAGCGACAGTAGGGAGGACTAATGAAAAACTGTTTTTT. Its translation is CASSQATVGRTNEKLFF. The J gene is TRBJ1-4, the V gene TRBV14, with D possibly matching TRBD1 (5 bases). Germline CDR1 reads SGHDN; CDR2 reads FVKESK. The CDR3 is 17 amino acids. Trimming cost V 1 base and J 2 bases, with 14 bases left between them.

V usage is TRBV12-5 and J usage is TRBJ2-7; D uncertain. CDR1 is LGHNT and CDR2 is FRNRAP in the germline V gene. The ends were cut back, 3 bases at V and 0 bases at J, with 9 bases in the middle. The CDR3 consists of 14 residues. The CDR3 coding sequence is TGTGCTAGTGGTTTCGGCAGACCCTCCTACGAGCAGTACTTC. As protein: CASGFGRPSYEQYF.

This clonotype has more than one count but fewer than ten. J is TRBJ2-7 and V is TRBV4-2; 11 bases map to TRBD2. Germline-derived CDR1 and CDR2 are LGHNA and YNFKEQ. The CDR3 is 15 residues long. V was pared by 4 bases and J by 3 bases, with 5 bases of the junction left unmatched. CDR3 in amino acids: CASSLRLAGFYEQYF. In DNA, the CDR3 is TGTGCCAGCAGCCTGAGACTAGCGGGGTTCTACGAGCAGTACTTC.

V gene TRBV9 combines with J gene TRBJ2-7; the match to TRBD1 covers 9 bases. V was clipped by 2 bases and J by 0 bases; unmatched bases: 6. The CDR3 contains 16 residues. Germline V gene sequence: CDR1 SGDLS, CDR2 YYNGEE. In DNA form, the CDR3 reads TGTGCCAGCAGCGTTGGGACAGGGATTCCCTCCTACGAGCAGTACTTC. This sequence encodes CASSVGTGIPSYEQYF.

As to this clonotype: A read error may produce the germline difference seen at one junction end. The rearrangement links TRBV20-1 to TRBJ2-5; 7 nucleotides line up with TRBD2. The CDR3 is 14 amino acids. CDR1 is DFQATT, CDR2 SNEGSKA, per germline (reference sequence). Here the CDR3 reads CSARDGGYQGTQYF. The DNA of the CDR3 is TGCAGTGCTAGAGACGGGGGGTACCAAGGGACCCAGTACTTC.

The chain has TRBV20-1 and TRBJ1-1; TRBD1 agrees at 7 bases. CDR3 length: 14 residues. The V gene end was trimmed by 3 bases and the J gene end by 5 bases; junction bases not matched to a gene: 9. Germline lookup yields CDR1 DFQATT and CDR2 SNEGSKA (reference sequence). The CDR3 region is CSARAQGVRTEAFF. Here the CDR3 DNA reads TGCAGTGCTAGGGCCCAGGGGGTCCGAACTGAAGCTTTCTTT.

There are a few counts of this clonotype. This chain uses TRBV15 with TRBJ1-5, with unresolved D. Germline CDR1 is LNHNV and CDR2 is YYDKDF (reference sequence). V lost 0 bases and J lost 6, with 6 bases in between. CDR3 length: 13 amino acids. CDR3 sequence (DNA): TGTGCCACCAGCAGAGATTACGGTCAGCCCCAGCATTTT. Translated, it gives CATSRDYGQPQHF.

The V call is TRBV2, the J call TRBJ2-3; the D gene could be TRBD1 or TRBD2 (5 bases each). Germline V gene sequence: CDR1 SNHLY, CDR2 FYNNEI. The germline V and J ends were trimmed by 6 bases and 1 base, with 14 bases remaining between them. This CDR3 is 15 amino acids long. CDR3 protein: CASSGAIGRTDTQYF. CDR3 nucleotides: TGTGCCAGCAGCGGGGCAATCGGCCGCACAGATACGCAGTATTTT.

The J gene is TRBJ2-5, the V gene TRBV9; TRBD2 aligns across 7 bases. This CDR3 has 15 residues. Trimming at V came to 3 bases and at J to 1 base, leaving 6 bases not matched to a gene. Germline V gene sequence: CDR1 SGDLS, CDR2 YYNGEE. CDR3 coding DNA: TGTGCCAGCAGCGGGTCTGCGGGGGTCCAAGAGACCCAGTACTTC. As protein: CASSGSAGVQETQYF. Based on the CDR3 plus reference TRBV9 and TRBJ2-5, the full variable domain is DSGVTQTPKHLITATGQRVTLRCSPRSGDLSVYWYQQSLDQGLQFLIQYYNGEERAKGNILERFSAQQFPDLHSELNLSSLELGDSALYFCASSGSAGVQETQYFGPGTRLLVL.

As regards this clonotype: A read error may be the cause here, since a much bigger clone is one base away. This chain connects TRBV27 to TRBJ2-5, with TRBD1 matching 8 bases. Germline CDR1 and CDR2: MNHEY and SMNVEV (reference sequence). This CDR3 has 13 residues. Here the CDR3 DNA reads TGTGCCGGCAGTTTCAGGGGGCGCGAGACCCAGTACTTC. As protein: CAGSFRGRETQYF.

This chain joins TRBV10-3 and TRBJ2-1; no firm D call. Per the germline V gene, CDR1 is ENHRY and CDR2 is SYGVKD. Trimming stripped 2 bases from V and 7 bases from J, with 15 bases between. The CDR3 length is 15 residues. The CDR3 loop is CAISETGSLQNEQFF. For the CDR3, the DNA is TGTGCCATCAGTGAGACCGGCTCACTCCAAAATGAGCAGTTCTTC.

J is TRBJ2-7 and V is TRBV3-1; D remains unclear. Germline CDR1 reads LGHDT; CDR2 reads YNNKEL (reference sequence). Trimming removed 0 bases at V and 5 bases at J, with 14 bases between. This CDR3 comprises 15 residues. The CDR3 DNA reads TGTGCCAGCAGCCAAGATAGATTAGACGGCGACGAGCAGTACTTC. It translates to CASSQDRLDGDEQYF.

The chain combines TRBV10-3 with TRBJ2-5; TRBD1 matches at 10 bases. Germline loops: CDR1 ENHRY, CDR2 SYGVKD. The V gene end was trimmed by 0 bases and the J gene end by 0 bases; junction bases not matched to a gene: 1. This CDR3 spans 16 amino acids. The CDR3 DNA sequence: TGTGCCATCAGTGAGTCGACAGGGGGCAACCAAGAGACCCAGTACTTC. It encodes CAISESTGGNQETQYF.

The chain has TRBV6-6 and TRBJ2-7, with 11 bases identical to TRBD2. From germline, CDR1 is MNHNY and CDR2 SVGAGI (reference sequence). V shed 4 bases, J shed 5 bases, and the junction held 10 bases outside the gene matches. The CDR3 is made up of 16 amino acids. CDR3 loop: CASSWNLAGGSDEQYF. CDR3 nucleotide sequence: TGTGCCAGCAGTTGGAACTTAGCGGGGGGGTCTGACGAGCAGTACTTC.

The chain joins TRBV6-5 to TRBJ2-3; 9 nucleotides agree with TRBD2. Trimming at V came to 0 bases and at J to 5 bases, leaving 9 bases not matched to a gene. The germline gives CDR1 MNHEY, CDR2 SVGAGI. The CDR3 spans 17 residues. The CDR3 DNA follows: TGTGCCAGCAGTTACTCAAGCGGGAGGCCCTTCAGAGATACGCAGTATTTT. Its protein product is CASSYSSGRPFRDTQYF.

This clonotype was recorded a few times. The chain employs TRBV21-1 and TRBJ2-3; the D call of TRBD1 is as the table states it, not checked on the DNA. TRBV21-1 is annotated as a pseudogene. The CDR3 runs 14 residues. The CDR3 sequence is CASSLQGDPDTQYF. The CDR3 region has the DNA TGTGCCAGCAGTTTACAGGGGGACCCAGATACGCAGTATTTT.

This clonotype has a handful of counts. The chain employs TRBV6-5 and TRBJ2-6; D gene ambiguous. CDR1 and CDR2 (germline): MNHEY, SVGAGI. The CDR3 sequence is 15 residues long. Deletions cut 7 bases from V and 0 bases from J, with 10 bases between. CDR3 coding DNA: TGTGCCAGCAAGCCGAGAGACTCTGGGGCCAACGTCCTGACTTTC. Encoded protein: CASKPRDSGANVLTF.

This clonotype was counted a few times. The chain employs TRBV11-2 and TRBJ2-7; D not certain. CDR1 is SGHAT and CDR2 is FQNNGV in the germline V gene. V was clipped by 3 bases and J by 4 bases, with 13 bases between them. The CDR3 is 14 residues long. The CDR3 reads CASSLDGRYYEQYF. The CDR3 bases are TGTGCCAGCAGCTTGGATGGCCGTTATTACGAGCAGTACTTC.

This clonotype was observed a handful of times. V usage is TRBV20-1 and J usage is TRBJ2-7; no reliable D call. The germline V and J ends were trimmed by 1 base and 7 bases, with 14 bases remaining between them. Germline V gene data show CDR1 as DFQATT and CDR2 as SNEGSKA (reference sequence). This CDR3 comprises 13 residues. The CDR3 DNA follows: TGCAGTGCTAGAGGGAGCCCGTTGGAGGAGCAGTACTTC. Translation: CSARGSPLEEQYF.

This clonotype has a handful of counts. At one end the junction does not follow the germline gene, possibly because of a read error. This rearrangement joins TRBV20-1 to TRBJ2-5; D may be TRBD1 (6 bases). CDR1 and CDR2 from the germline V gene are DFQATT and SNEGSKA (reference sequence). This CDR3 has 16 residues. This chain's CDR3 is CSARDGNRRAGETRYF. The CDR3 DNA reads as TGCAGTGCTAGAGATGGGAACAGGCGGGCAGGGGAGACCCGGTACTTC.

This clonotype was counted many times. The V gene is TRBV27, the J gene TRBJ2-7; a weak D match, TRBD1 (6 bases). The length of the CDR3 is 13 residues. CDR1 MNHEY and CDR2 SMNVEV come from the germline V gene (reference sequence). Trimming pared 7 bases from V and 1 base from J, leaving 11 bases between. CDR3 bases: TGTGCCAGCAATCCCACAGGGTCCTACGAGCAGTACTTC. This encodes CASNPTGSYEQYF.

The chain combines TRBV4-2 with TRBJ1-4; no clear D gene. The CDR3 extends over 16 amino acids. The V and J ends lost 1 base and 10 bases respectively, with 19 bases between them. Germline CDR1 is LGHNA and CDR2 is YNFKEQ. In DNA, the CDR3 is TGTGCCAGCAGCCAAGGAGTGGGCAGGCCCTCGTTAAAACTGTTTTTT. It encodes CASSQGVGRPSLKLFF.